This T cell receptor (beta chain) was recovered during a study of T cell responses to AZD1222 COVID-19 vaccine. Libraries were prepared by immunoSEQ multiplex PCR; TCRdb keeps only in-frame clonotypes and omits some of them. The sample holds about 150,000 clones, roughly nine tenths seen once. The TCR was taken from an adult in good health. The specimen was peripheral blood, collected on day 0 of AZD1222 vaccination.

CDR3 sequence (DNA): TGCGCCAGCAGCTTGGGGCCAGGTACCTACGAGCAGTACTTC. This translates into CASSLGPGTYEQYF. The rearrangement joins TRBV5-1 to TRBJ2-7; no firm D call. The CDR3 length is 14 residues. Germline V gives CDR1 SGHRS, CDR2 YFSETQ. Trimming stripped 0 bases from V and 2 bases from J, with 9 bases between.